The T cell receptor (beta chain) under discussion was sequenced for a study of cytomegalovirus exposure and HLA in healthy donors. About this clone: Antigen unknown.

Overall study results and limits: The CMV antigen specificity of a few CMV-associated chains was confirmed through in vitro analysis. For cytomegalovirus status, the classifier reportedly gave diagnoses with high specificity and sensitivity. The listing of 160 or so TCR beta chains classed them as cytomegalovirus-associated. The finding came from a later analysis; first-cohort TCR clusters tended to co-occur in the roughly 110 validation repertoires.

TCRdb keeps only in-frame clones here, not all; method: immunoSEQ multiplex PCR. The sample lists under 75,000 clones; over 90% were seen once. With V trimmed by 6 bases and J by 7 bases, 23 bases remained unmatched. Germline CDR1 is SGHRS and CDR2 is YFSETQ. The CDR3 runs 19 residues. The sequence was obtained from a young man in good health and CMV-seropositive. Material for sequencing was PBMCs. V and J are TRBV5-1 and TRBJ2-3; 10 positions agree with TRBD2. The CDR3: CASTGRGEEREGDRNTQYF. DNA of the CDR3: TGCGCCAGCACAGGCAGGGGAGAGGAGCGGGAGGGTGACAGGAATACGCAGTATTTT. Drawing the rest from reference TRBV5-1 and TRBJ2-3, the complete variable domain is KAGVTQTPRYLIKTRGQQVTLSCSPISGHRSVSWYQQTPGQGLQFLFEYFSETQRNKGNFPGRFSGRQFSNSRSEMNVSTLELGDSALYLCASTGRGEEREGDRNTQYFGPGTRLTVL.